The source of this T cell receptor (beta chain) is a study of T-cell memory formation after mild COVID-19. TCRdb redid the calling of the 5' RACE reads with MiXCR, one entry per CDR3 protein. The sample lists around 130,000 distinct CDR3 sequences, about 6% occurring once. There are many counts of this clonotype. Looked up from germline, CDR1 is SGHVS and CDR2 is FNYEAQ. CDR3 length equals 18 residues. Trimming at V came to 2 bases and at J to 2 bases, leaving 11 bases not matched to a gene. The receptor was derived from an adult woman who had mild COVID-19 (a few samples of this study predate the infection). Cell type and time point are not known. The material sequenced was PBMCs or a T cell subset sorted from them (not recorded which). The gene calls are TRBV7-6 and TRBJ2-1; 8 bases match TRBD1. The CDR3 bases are TGTGCCAGCAGCTTACGGGCAGGGGGCCATAGGGCCTACAATGAGCAGTTCTTC. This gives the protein CASSLRAGGHRAYNEQFF.